The 14 T cell receptor beta chains listed next were all sequenced from one sample in a study of blood T cell repertoires in COVID-19. The protocol was immunoSEQ multiplex PCR, while the TCRdb copy is restricted to in-frame clones and leaves out a portion. The sample has 190,000 or so clones, 75% to 90% seen once. Source material: PBMCs or T cells enriched from blood (not recorded which). The receptors here all came from a man aged 35 to 55 who had recovered from COVID-19.

This chain links TRBV10-3 with TRBJ2-7; D perhaps matches TRBD2 (5 bases). The CDR3 is made up of 12 amino acids. The germline gives CDR1 ENHRY, CDR2 SYGVKD. Trimming took 10 bases from V and 2 from J, leaving 12 bases between them. The CDR3 DNA reads as TGTGCCAGCGGGTCTTCCCCCTACGAGCAGTACTTC. Translated: CASGSSPYEQYF.

The CDR3 DNA reads as TGTGCCAGTAACGGGGGGAATGAGCAGTTCTTC. It translates to CASNGGNEQFF. This chain uses TRBV19 with TRBJ2-1; 7 bases fit TRBD2. This CDR3 contains 11 residues. Trimming at V came to 7 bases and at J to 7 bases, leaving 1 base not matched to a gene. The germline CDR1 and CDR2 sequences are LNHDA and SQIVND (reference sequence).

The chain joins TRBV9 to TRBJ2-1; possibly TRBD2 for D (6 bases). CDR1 and CDR2 from the germline V gene are SGDLS and YYNGEE. The CDR3 contains 16 residues. Trimming shortened V by 0 bases and J by 0 bases, and 10 bases separated the two germline ends. Here the CDR3 reads CASSVDAGSSYNEQFF. The DNA of the CDR3 is TGTGCCAGCAGCGTAGATGCGGGATCCTCCTACAATGAGCAGTTCTTC.

J is TRBJ1-4 and V is TRBV5-6; 8 bases fit TRBD1. Per germline, CDR1 SGHDT and CDR2 YYEEEE. CDR3 length: 16 residues. The V gene end was trimmed by 1 base and the J gene end by 7 bases; junction bases not matched to a gene: 9. In DNA form, the CDR3 reads TGTGCCAGCAGCTTGCTAGGACAGGGCTACGGTGAAAAACTGTTTTTT. Translating gives CASSLLGQGYGEKLFF.

The chain employs TRBV15 and TRBJ2-2; D perhaps matches TRBD2 (5 bases). The V end lost 7 bases, the J end lost 0 bases, and 9 bases lay between the germline ends. The CDR3 has 14 residues. Germline V gene data show CDR1 as LNHNV and CDR2 as YYDKDF (reference sequence). In DNA, the CDR3 is TGTGCCACCATCGGACTGGCGAACACCGGGGAGCTGTTTTTT. Its protein product is CATIGLANTGELFF.

The chain employs TRBV12-5 and TRBJ1-3; D is undetermined. CDR1 and CDR2 from the germline V gene are LGHNT and FRNRAP. With 5 bases removed from V and 1 base from J, the gap between germline ends came to 9 bases. There are 14 residues in the CDR3. Here the CDR3 reads CASGLSGSGNTIYF. CDR3 sequence (DNA): TGTGCTAGTGGTCTTTCGGGTTCTGGAAACACCATATATTTT.

The chain employs TRBV11-2 and TRBJ2-7, with D unresolved. The CDR3 extends over 13 amino acids. Per germline, CDR1 SGHAT and CDR2 FQNNGV. V lost 0 bases and J lost 11, with 14 bases in between. The DNA for the CDR3 is TGTGCCAGCAGCTTAGATCTCGGGTACGTGGAGTACTTC. It encodes CASSLDLGYVEYF.

This clone was found a few times. The rearrangement joins TRBV29-1 to TRBJ1-3; maybe TRBD1 (6 bases). V was clipped by 6 bases and J by 2 bases, with 14 bases between them. Germline-derived CDR1 and CDR2 are SQVTM and ANQGSEA. The CDR3 has 14 residues. For the CDR3, the DNA is TGCAGCGTCGCCGAGGGGGTACCTGGAAACACCATATATTTT. It is translated as CSVAEGVPGNTIYF.

Only a few counts were recorded for this clone. The V and J genes are TRBV19 and TRBJ2-7, with 11 nucleotides matching TRBD1. CDR3 size: 14 residues. The germline V gene has CDR1 LNHDA and CDR2 SQIVND (reference sequence). V was pared by 6 bases and J by 5 bases, with 6 bases of the junction left unmatched. The CDR3 reads CASSFGTGGHEQYF. CDR3 nucleotide sequence: TGTGCCAGTAGCTTCGGGACAGGGGGTCACGAGCAGTACTTC.

The chain is built from TRBV18 and TRBJ2-3, with 7 bases fitting TRBD2. V trimming: 3 bases; J trimming: 0 bases; junction bases outside the gene matches: 6. This CDR3 is 16 amino acids long. Per the germline V gene, CDR1 is KGHSH and CDR2 is LQKENI. Here the CDR3 reads CASSPSSGASTDTQYF. CDR3 nucleotide sequence: TGTGCCAGCTCACCCTCGAGCGGGGCTAGCACAGATACGCAGTATTTT.

The CDR3 reads CASSLMVGSRIYTF. Written as DNA, the CDR3 is TGTGCCAGCAGTTTAATGGTGGGGAGTCGGATCTACACCTTC. V gene TRBV27 combines with J gene TRBJ1-2; D is unresolved. CDR1 is MNHEY, CDR2 SMNVEV, per germline (reference sequence). The CDR3 extends over 14 amino acids. V lost 2 bases and J 10 bases, leaving 17 bases between the germline ends.

The rearrangement joins TRBV10-1 to TRBJ2-7, with 9 bases that match TRBD2. Germline V lookup: CDR1 WNHNN, CDR2 SYGVQD (reference sequence). This CDR3 comprises 17 residues. V lost 6 bases, J lost 2 bases, and 14 bases stayed unmatched. The DNA of the CDR3 is TGCGCCAGCAGCGGAGGCGGTAGCGGGAGTATACCCTACGAGCAGTACTTC. Translation: CASSGGGSGSIPYEQYF.

This chain connects TRBV9 to TRBJ1-6; tentatively, D is TRBD1 (6 bases). The germline V gene has CDR1 SGDLS and CDR2 YYNGEE. V gave up 3 bases and J gave up 0 bases, with 16 bases separating them. This CDR3 comprises 18 residues. The CDR3 bases are TGTGCCAGCAGCGCCTACGGGGGGGGCCGCTCCTATAATTCACCCCTCCACTTT. Translation gives CASSAYGGGRSYNSPLHF.

This sequence joins TRBV12-3 or TRBV12-4 and TRBJ1-2, with D unresolved. The CDR3 totals 13 residues. Trimming cost V 6 bases and J 5 bases, with 13 bases left between them. The CDR3 here is CASSIVDLYGYTF. The DNA of the CDR3 is TGTGCCAGCAGCATAGTCGACTTATATGGCTACACCTTC.